The rows below give T cell receptor beta chains drawn from one sample of a study of blood T cell repertoires in COVID-19. Sequenced by immunoSEQ multiplex PCR; TCRdb stores in-frame clones only, minus some. This table has approximately 83,000 clones, about 85% appearing once. The sequencing input was peripheral blood. The receptor set was obtained from a man aged 50-60 years with acute or convalescent COVID-19. The conserved cysteine and the conserved F or W are not part of the CDR3 here.

>TRBV6-5|TRBJ1-2
ASSMTGLLNYGYT
>TRBV27|TRBJ2-2
ASSLSTSGGSYTGELF
>TRBV11-2|TRBJ2-7
ASSSDRGRGEQY
>TRBV5-6|TRBJ2-2
ASSLRGNTGELF
>TRBV2|TRBJ2-1
ASSDVTSGNEQF
>TRBV11-2|TRBJ1-1
ASSSQQTTTEAF
>TRBV7-2|TRBJ1-1
ASSPRSLAGTEAF
>TRBV5-5|TRBJ2-5
ASRQGGWGETQY
>TRBV6-4|TRBJ1-4
ASSGTSGKLF
>TRBV5-1|TRBJ1-4
ASSLGQGYGKLF
>TRBV4-3|TRBJ2-1
ASSQGTGSFNEQF